This TCR beta chain originates from a study of cytomegalovirus exposure and HLA in healthy donors. About this clone itself: Its antigen is still unknown.

Unrecorded immune exposures were likely, despite nominal health at sampling. The PCR employed 60 Vbeta primers together with 13 Jbeta primers. The assay was immunoSEQ multiplex PCR, and TCRdb's table has in-frame clones only and misses some. The table shows 85,000 to 120,000 clones, with 80% to 90% occurring only once. Study-wide points: Later work showed greater clonal expansion in HLA-associated TCR beta chains than in equally common others.

Sequencing was carried out using PBMCs. The TCR sequence derives from a middle-aged man in good health and CMV-seronegative.

The CDR3 nucleotides read TGTGCCAGCAGCTTCAGGCGTGAGACAGATACGCAGTATTTT. This encodes CASSFRRETDTQYF. V gene TRBV7-9 combines with J gene TRBJ2-3; D unresolved. Between the trimmed V and J ends, which lost 3 bases and 3 bases, there was a span of 10 bases. The CDR3 has 14 residues. Germline V gene sequence: CDR1 SEHNR, CDR2 FQNEAQ (reference sequence).